The entry that follows covers one TCR beta chain sequence. This specimen belongs to a study of blood T cell repertoires in COVID-19. Only in-frame clones appear in the TCRdb table, and some are missing; sequencing was by immunoSEQ multiplex PCR. The sample records more than 95,000 clones, about 87% being singletons. Germline V CDR1 and CDR2: MNHEY, SVGAGI. The CDR3 length is 14 residues. J was trimmed by 7 bases and V by 7 bases; bases with no gene match: 10. The rearrangement uses TRBV6-5 and TRBJ2-5, with 9 bases aligning to TRBD2. Sequencing was done on a sample of peripheral blood. The sequence derives from a man aged 50-59 years with acute or convalescent COVID-19. CDR3 bases: TGTGCCAGCACTCTAGCGGGGTCGGATGGGACCCAGTACTTC. The encoded protein is CASTLAGSDGTQYF.